The 5 T cell receptor beta chains listed next were all sequenced from one sample in a study of shared clonotypes between healthy human individuals. Assay used: immunoSEQ multiplex PCR; TCRdb lists only in-frame clones, some missing. The sample records hundreds of thousands of clones, around two thirds being singletons. The sample comprised memory CD4+ T cells sorted from blood. Subset here: CD45RA-negative fraction. The receptor set was obtained from a woman aged 25 to 39 in good health.

This clone was detected many times. Other DNA sequences of this sample code for an identical CDR3. The chain carries TRBV18 and TRBJ1-1; D is uncertain. V lost 2 bases to trimming and J lost 1 base, with 5 bases between them. From germline, CDR1 is KGHSH and CDR2 LQKENI. CDR3 length: 13 amino acids. Written as DNA, the CDR3 is TGTGCCAGCTCACCAAGACAGAACACTGAAGCTTTCTTT. It encodes CASSPRQNTEAFF.

CDR3 nucleotide sequence: TGTGCCAGCAGCTTATACGGGAGCGGGCCGATCGAGCAGTACTTC. Translated, it gives CASSLYGSGPIEQYF. The V call is TRBV7-9, the J call TRBJ2-7; a possible D gene is TRBD2 (6 bases). The length of the CDR3 is 15 residues. The ends were cut back, 2 bases at V and 6 bases at J, with 17 bases in the middle. In germline, CDR1 is SEHNR, CDR2 FQNEAQ (reference sequence).

This chain connects TRBV5-1 to TRBJ2-5; the D gene is possibly TRBD1 (7 bases). Germline loops: CDR1 SGHRS, CDR2 YFSETQ. V lost 5 bases to trimming and J lost 4 bases, with 18 bases between them. This CDR3 contains 15 residues. The CDR3 region is CASRPADREAETQYF. The CDR3, as DNA: TGCGCCAGCAGACCCGCCGACAGGGAGGCAGAGACCCAGTACTTC.

The chain has TRBV7-2 and TRBJ2-1; 14 bases map to TRBD2. Germline-derived CDR1 and CDR2 are SGHTA and FQGNSA. With V trimmed by 3 bases and J by 10 bases, 8 bases remained unmatched. This CDR3 has 16 amino acids. The CDR3 region is CASSLGLAGVMREQFF. The CDR3 coding sequence is TGTGCCAGCAGCTTGGGACTAGCGGGAGTGATGAGGGAGCAGTTCTTC. The full variable domain, completed using reference TRBV7-2 and TRBJ2-1, is GAGVSQSPSNKVTEKGKDVELRCDPISGHTALYWYRQSLGQGLEFLIYFQGNSAPDKSGLPSDRFSAERTGGSVSTLTIQRTQQEDSAVYLCASSLGLAGVMREQFFGPGTRLTVL.

V usage is TRBV10-3 and J usage is TRBJ2-3, with TRBD2 matching 9 bases. The CDR3 loop spans 13 amino acids. CDR1 and CDR2 from the germline V gene are ENHRY and SYGVKD. With V trimmed by 4 bases and J by 5 bases, 1 base remained unmatched. The CDR3 DNA is TGTGCCATCAGTGTACTAGCGGGAGATACGCAGTATTTT. It yields the protein CAISVLAGDTQYF.